These 14 T cell receptor beta chains originate from one sample sequenced in a study of T-cell memory formation after mild COVID-19. TCRdb analysed the 5' RACE reads with MiXCR anew, one entry per CDR3 protein. The sample lists roughly 160,000 distinct CDR3 sequences, approximately 13% occurring once. The sequencing input was PBMCs or a T cell subset sorted from them (not recorded which). The receptors shown here come from a man aged 18 to 30 who had mild COVID-19 (a few samples of this study predate the infection). Cell type and time point are not known.

For the CDR3, the DNA is TGTGCCAGCAGCTTATTAGGAGCGGGTAATGAAAAACTGTTTTTT. Protein product: CASSLLGAGNEKLFF. The chain has TRBV7-2 and TRBJ1-4, with no clear D. CDR1 is SGHTA, CDR2 FQGNSA, per germline. Trimming left V 2 bases short and J 4 bases short, with 11 bases between. CDR3 length: 15 amino acids.

This clonotype has more than one count but fewer than ten. The rearrangement links TRBV10-3 to TRBJ2-7; D is tentatively TRBD1 or TRBD2 (5 bases each). The V end was cut by 2 bases, the J end by 2 bases, with 13 bases between. CDR1 and CDR2 (germline): ENHRY, SYGVKD. The CDR3 sequence is 15 residues long. The CDR3 is CAISEGTRGPYEQYF. In nucleotides, the CDR3 is TGTGCCATCAGTGAGGGGACCCGGGGTCCCTACGAGCAGTACTTC.

This clonotype was counted at least ten times. The chain employs TRBV20-1 and TRBJ2-1; 13 bases are shared with TRBD2. The germline CDR1 and CDR2 sequences are DFQATT and SNEGSKA (reference sequence). The CDR3 is 17 residues long. V gave up 0 bases and J gave up 3 bases; unmatched junction bases: 5. This chain's CDR3 is CSARELAGGPGYNEQFF. CDR3 in DNA: TGCAGTGCTAGAGAACTAGCGGGGGGGCCGGGCTACAATGAGCAGTTCTTC.

This clonotype occurred a few times. CDR3 residues: CASSLDQRGIDEQYF. The CDR3 DNA reads as TGCGCCAGCAGCTTGGATCAAAGGGGGATAGACGAGCAGTACTTC. This sequence joins TRBV5-1 and TRBJ2-7; D might be TRBD1 (6 bases). The germline V gene has CDR1 SGHRS and CDR2 YFSETQ. The CDR3 is 15 amino acids. V lost 0 bases and J lost 5, with 15 bases in between.

V is TRBV4-1 and J is TRBJ1-2, with D perhaps matching TRBD1 (6 bases). The CDR3 totals 16 residues. V was cut by 1 base and J by 4 bases, with 16 bases left in between. The V gene's germline CDR1 is MGHRA and CDR2 YSYEKL. The DNA for the CDR3 is TGCGCCAGCAGCCAAGGCCCGGGGGCGACTTCCTATGGCTACACCTTC. As protein: CASSQGPGATSYGYTF.

This clonotype was counted only a few times. This sequence joins TRBV28 and TRBJ1-2, with 10 nucleotides matching TRBD1. This CDR3 is 12 amino acids long. With 6 bases clipped from V and 6 bases from J, the junction kept 1 base outside the gene matches. The V gene's germline CDR1 is MDHEN and CDR2 SYDVKM. DNA of the CDR3: TGTGCCAGCAGGGGACAGGGGAATGGCTACACCTTC. Its translation: CASRGQGNGYTF.

This clonotype was picked up one time. The CDR3 loop reads CASSVETGANYGYTF. CDR3 coding DNA: TGTGCCAGCAGCGTAGAGACAGGAGCCAACTATGGCTACACCTTC. V and J are TRBV9 and TRBJ1-2; the D gene is possibly TRBD1 (6 bases). The germline CDR1 and CDR2 sequences are SGDLS and YYNGEE. The CDR3 is 15 residues long. V lost 0 bases to trimming and J lost 2 bases, with 11 bases between them.

This chain joins TRBV6-6 and TRBJ1-5, with D unresolved. The CDR3 consists of 12 residues. V lost 8 bases and J lost 1, with 6 bases in between. Germline loops: CDR1 MNHNY, CDR2 SVGAGI (reference sequence). In DNA form, the CDR3 reads TGTGCCAGCGGCCCGAGCAATCAGCCCCAGCATTTT. Amino acid sequence: CASGPSNQPQHF.

This chain joins TRBV5-1 and TRBJ2-5; D is unclear. Trimming removed 2 bases from V and 5 bases from J, with 10 bases in between. Per the germline V gene, CDR1 is SGHRS and CDR2 is YFSETQ. The CDR3 is made up of 13 amino acids. The CDR3 region is CASSLLGVETQYF. In DNA form, the CDR3 reads TGCGCCAGCAGCTTATTGGGTGTCGAGACCCAGTACTTC.

This chain joins TRBV7-2 and TRBJ2-1; 7 bases align to TRBD1. Trimming at V came to 5 bases and at J to 0 bases, leaving 4 bases not matched to a gene. The CDR3 runs to 15 residues. CDR1 is SGHTA, CDR2 FQGNSA, per germline. The CDR3 here is CASSATGNSYNEQFF. The CDR3 DNA follows: TGTGCCAGCAGCGCGACAGGGAACTCCTACAATGAGCAGTTCTTC. The full variable domain, completed using reference TRBV7-2 and TRBJ2-1, is GAGVSQSPSNKVTEKGKDVELRCDPISGHTALYWYRQSLGQGLEFLIYFQGNSAPDKSGLPSDRFSAERTGGSVSTLTIQRTQQEDSAVYLCASSATGNSYNEQFFGPGTRLTVL.

The chain is built from TRBV12-3 or TRBV12-4 and TRBJ1-1, with D uncertain. This CDR3 is built from 12 residues. Trimming pared 0 bases from V and 14 bases from J, leaving 13 bases between. CDR3 DNA sequence: TGTGCCAGCAGTTTAGCGCGCTGGGAGGTCTTCTTT. As protein: CASSLARWEVFF.

This clonotype was counted only a few times. The chain couples TRBV2 to TRBJ1-2; 7 bases align to TRBD1. The CDR3 is made up of 13 amino acids. Trimming cost V 11 bases and J 7 bases; bases outside gene matches: 13. The germline CDR1 and CDR2 sequences are SNHLY and FYNNEI. Here the CDR3 reads CAQHLEGGSGYTF. The CDR3 DNA reads as TGTGCCCAGCACTTGGAAGGGGGCTCTGGCTACACCTTC. Combining the CDR3 with reference TRBV2 and TRBJ1-2 gives the whole variable domain EPEVTQTPSHQVTQMGQEVILRCVPISNHLYFYWYRQILGQKVEFLVSFYNNEISEKSEIFDDQFSVERPDGSNFTLKIRSTKLEDSAMYFCAQHLEGGSGYTFGSGTRLTVV.

CDR3: CASSQDRSRRGDEQFF. CDR3 coding DNA: TGCGCCAGCAGCCAAGATAGGTCCCGGCGGGGCGATGAGCAGTTCTTC. This chain links TRBV4-3 with TRBJ2-1; tentative D call: TRBD2 (6 bases). Germline CDR1 is LGHNA and CDR2 is YSLEER. Trimming left V 0 bases short and J 8 bases short, with 17 bases between. The CDR3 has 16 amino acids.

This clonotype was seen only a few times. The J gene is TRBJ2-1, the V gene TRBV5-4; perhaps D is TRBD1 or TRBD2 (6 bases each). The V end lost 5 bases, the J end lost 1 base, and 13 bases lay between the germline ends. From germline, CDR1 is SGHNT and CDR2 YYREEE (reference sequence). The CDR3 covers 15 residues. Here the CDR3 DNA reads TGTGCCAGCAGGAGGGGGGCCAGTTCCTACAATGAGCAGTTCTTC. Its protein is CASRRGASSYNEQFF.